A single sample is the source of the 21 T cell receptor beta chains below, sequenced in a study of T cells in Graves' hyperthyroidism and ophthalmopathy. Using RNA transcripts as the source, TCR beta CDR3 regions were amplified. In the first-round RT-PCR of the TCR CDR3, the HTBI primer set was used. TCRdb reprocessed the multiplex PCR reads with MiXCR, giving one entry per CDR3 protein. The sample includes 500,000 to 550,000 distinct CDR3 sequences, around 20% of them seen just once. Source material: blood. These receptors all come from a man aged 40-55 years with Graves' ophthalmopathy.

The chain recombines TRBV4-2 with TRBJ1-2; D perhaps matches TRBD1 (5 bases). Germline CDR1 is LGHNA and CDR2 is YNFKEQ. The CDR3 runs to 15 residues. The germline V and J ends were trimmed by 0 bases and 6 bases, with 14 bases remaining between them. The DNA of the CDR3 is TGTGCCAGCAGCCAAGAGGTCTTGGGGGGGGATGGCTACACCTTC. Translation gives CASSQEVLGGDGYTF.

The chain recombines TRBV6-6 with TRBJ1-2; D remains ambiguous. The CDR3 is 13 amino acids. From germline, CDR1 is MNHNY and CDR2 SVGAGI (reference sequence). With 0 bases removed from V and 8 bases from J, the gap between germline ends came to 10 bases. The CDR3 DNA sequence: TGTGCCAGCAGTTACTCGAAGTTGCTGGGCTACACCTTC. Its translation: CASSYSKLLGYTF.

This clonotype was observed a handful of times. The chain recombines TRBV7-2 with TRBJ1-2; the D gene is possibly TRBD1 (6 bases). The V gene's germline CDR1 is SGHTA and CDR2 FQGNSA. There are 17 residues in the CDR3. Trimming cost V 5 bases and J 7 bases, with 26 bases left between them. The CDR3 reads CASSGGGGQGRRGGYTF. CDR3 in DNA: TGTGCCAGCAGCGGGGGGGGGGGGCAGGGGAGGAGAGGTGGCTACACCTTC.

This clonotype has at least ten counts. The gene calls are TRBV12-3 or TRBV12-4 and TRBJ1-1; D unclear. CDR3 length: 13 amino acids. The ends were cut back, 6 bases at V and 1 base at J, with 9 bases in the middle. The CDR3 is CASRRHRNTEAFF. CDR3 nucleotides: TGTGCCAGCAGGCGACATCGGAACACTGAAGCTTTCTTT.

This chain joins TRBV27 and TRBJ1-5; possible D gene TRBD1, 5 bases. Germline CDR1 and CDR2: MNHEY and SMNVEV (reference sequence). V gave up 3 bases and J gave up 1 base, with 22 bases separating them. CDR3 length equals 19 residues. The chain's CDR3 is CASSLVPGLIRRSNQPQHF. The CDR3 region has the DNA TGTGCCAGCAGTTTGGTTCCGGGACTGATCCGTCGGAGCAATCAGCCCCAGCATTTT.

This clonotype showed up just a few times. V gene TRBV4-2 combines with J gene TRBJ1-5; D unresolved. This CDR3 comprises 13 residues. Germline V gene data show CDR1 as LGHNA and CDR2 as YNFKEQ. With 1 base removed from V and 4 bases from J, the gap between germline ends came to 5 bases. The chain's CDR3 is CASSQGWNQPQHF. The CDR3 bases are TGTGCCAGCAGCCAAGGGTGGAATCAGCCCCAGCATTTT.

This clonotype was counted only a few times. This chain joins TRBV7-9 and TRBJ1-5, with a tentative D call TRBD1 (6 bases). CDR3 length: 15 residues. V dropped 5 bases and J dropped 3 bases, with 14 bases sitting between them. Germline V gives CDR1 SEHNR, CDR2 FQNEAQ (reference sequence). Here the CDR3 reads CASSARGADNQPQHF. DNA for the CDR3: TGTGCCAGCAGCGCCCGGGGGGCCGACAATCAGCCCCAGCATTTT.

The chain combines TRBV7-2 with TRBJ2-5, with 14 bases identical to TRBD2. After removal of 4 bases from V and 2 bases from J, the junction contained 9 bases not matched to a gene. This CDR3 spans 18 amino acids. Germline assignment: CDR1 SGHTA and CDR2 FQGNSA. The CDR3 spells CASSSRTSGRQDQETQYF. CDR3 nucleotide sequence: TGTGCCAGCAGCTCCCGGACTAGCGGGAGGCAGGATCAAGAGACCCAGTACTTC. Supplemented by reference TRBV7-2 and TRBJ2-5, the full variable domain reads GAGVSQSPSNKVTEKGKDVELRCDPISGHTALYWYRQSLGQGLEFLIYFQGNSAPDKSGLPSDRFSAERTGGSVSTLTIQRTQQEDSAVYLCASSSRTSGRQDQETQYFGPGTRLLVL.

This clonotype was recorded many times. The chain uses TRBV3-1 and TRBJ2-7; 7 bases agree with TRBD1. From germline, CDR1 is LGHDT and CDR2 YNNKEL (reference sequence). The CDR3 loop spans 13 amino acids. Losses at the gene ends were 3 bases for V and 6 bases for J; bases not matched to a gene: 5. CDR3: CASSQGTGVEQYF. DNA of the CDR3: TGTGCCAGCAGCCAGGGCACAGGGGTCGAGCAGTACTTC.

This clonotype was counted a few times. The rearrangement joins TRBV2 to TRBJ2-1; 7 nucleotides line up with TRBD2. With 6 bases clipped from V and 7 bases from J, the junction kept 15 bases outside the gene matches. In germline, CDR1 is SNHLY, CDR2 FYNNEI. The length of the CDR3 is 16 residues. CDR3 nucleotide sequence: TGTGCCAGCAGCACGACGGGCGGGAGTGAGAAGAATGAGCAGTTCTTC. Translating it yields CASSTTGGSEKNEQFF.

The table lists this clonotype with many counts. This chain connects TRBV30 to TRBJ2-3, with TRBD1 identical over 8 bases. CDR1 GTSNPN and CDR2 SVGIG come from the germline V gene (reference sequence). The CDR3 has 15 residues. With V trimmed by 1 base and J by 3 bases, 6 bases remained unmatched. In DNA, the CDR3 is TGTGCCTGGAGTGCCCACGGACAGGGAACAGATACGCAGTATTTT. This gives the protein CAWSAHGQGTDTQYF.

This clonotype was observed at least ten times. The chain carries TRBV29-1 and TRBJ1-1; 8 bases line up with TRBD1. Germline-derived CDR1 and CDR2 are SQVTM and ANQGSEA. V trimming: 6 bases; J trimming: 7 bases; junction bases outside the gene matches: 4. CDR3 length: 11 amino acids. CDR3 amino acids: CSVAGGSEAFF. The DNA for the CDR3 is TGCAGCGTCGCAGGGGGCAGTGAAGCTTTCTTT. Based on the CDR3 plus reference TRBV29-1 and TRBJ1-1, the full variable domain is SAVISQKPSRDICQRGTSLTIQCQVDSQVTMMFWYRQQPGQSLTLIATANQGSEATYESGFVIDKFPISRPNLTFSTLTVSNMSPEDSSIYLCSVAGGSEAFFGQGTRLTVV.

The chain carries TRBV7-2 and TRBJ2-7; D gene ambiguous. The CDR3 has 15 amino acids. V lost 5 bases and J 1 base, leaving 15 bases between the germline ends. CDR1 and CDR2 from the germline V gene are SGHTA and FQGNSA. In DNA, the CDR3 is TGTGCCAGCAGCCCTCGGACGAGCGTATCCTACGAGCAGTACTTC. Translating it yields CASSPRTSVSYEQYF.

This clonotype was counted ten times or more. The V and J genes are TRBV27 and TRBJ2-7, with TRBD2 matching 9 bases. From germline, CDR1 is MNHEY and CDR2 SMNVEV (reference sequence). The J segment lost 4 bases and the V segment lost 5 bases, leaving 9 bases of the junction unmatched. This CDR3 region has 15 residues. CDR3 nucleotides: TGTGCCAGCAGTCCCGGGGAGAGCGGGAGGTACGAGCAGTACTTC. Encoded protein: CASSPGESGRYEQYF.

This clonotype was counted only a few times. The chain employs TRBV12-3 or TRBV12-4 and TRBJ2-5; 8 bases map to TRBD1. This CDR3 region has 13 residues. V gave up 1 base and J gave up 11 bases; unmatched junction bases: 6. The CDR3 reads CASSLGEDRVQYF. CDR3 DNA: TGTGCCAGCAGTTTAGGGGAGGACAGGGTACAGTACTTC.

The chain joins TRBV29-1 to TRBJ1-1; D is possibly TRBD1 (5 bases). The CDR3 loop spans 13 amino acids. Germline V gene data show CDR1 as SQVTM and CDR2 as ANQGSEA. Trimming pared 6 bases from V and 0 bases from J, leaving 11 bases between. CDR3 in DNA: TGCAGCGTCGGGACCGCCGTGAACACTGAAGCTTTCTTT. Protein sequence: CSVGTAVNTEAFF.

The V call is TRBV7-9, the J call TRBJ2-2; D call uncertain. Trimming removed 1 base from V and 1 base from J, with 10 bases in between. CDR3 size: 16 residues. Germline values: CDR1 SEHNR, CDR2 FQNEAQ (reference sequence). CDR3 residues: CASSLGTNGNTGELFF. The CDR3 bases are TGTGCCAGCAGCTTAGGCACCAACGGGAACACCGGGGAGCTGTTTTTT.

On this clonotype itself: The junction departs from germline at one end; a sequencing error may be responsible. V gene TRBV20-1 combines with J gene TRBJ2-1; 14 bases line up with TRBD2. There are 17 residues in the CDR3. Germline V gives CDR1 DFQATT, CDR2 SNEGSKA (reference sequence). The CDR3 is CSTRETGTSGGHNEQFF. CDR3 in DNA: TGCAGTACTAGAGAGACTGGGACTAGCGGGGGTCACAATGAGCAGTTCTTC.

The V call is TRBV7-8, the J call TRBJ1-5; 7 nucleotides agree with TRBD1. The CDR3 extends over 16 amino acids. Per germline, CDR1 SGHVS and CDR2 FQNEAQ. J lost 2 bases, V lost 8 bases, and 12 bases had no gene match. CDR3 nucleotide sequence: TGTGCCAGCGGAAGGTTCAGGGGGTCGGGCAATCAGCCCCAGCATTTT. The encoded protein is CASGRFRGSGNQPQHF.

V gene TRBV4-3 combines with J gene TRBJ2-1; 9 bases align to TRBD2. Germline V lookup: CDR1 LGHNA, CDR2 YSLEER. The V gene end was trimmed by 4 bases and the J gene end by 2 bases; junction bases not matched to a gene: 6. The CDR3 runs to 16 residues. This CDR3 reads CASSPRIAGAYNEQFF. The CDR3 DNA is TGCGCCAGCAGCCCGCGGATAGCGGGAGCCTACAATGAGCAGTTCTTC.

The genes are TRBV5-1 and TRBJ2-6; possibly TRBD2 for D (5 bases). The CDR3 loop spans 17 amino acids. CDR1 and CDR2 from the germline V gene are SGHRS and YFSETQ. With 2 bases removed from V and 0 bases from J, the gap between germline ends came to 12 bases. Here the CDR3 DNA reads TGCGCCAGCAGCTTCTCTTCGGGAAGCTCTGGGGCCAACGTCCTGACTTTC. Its translation: CASSFSSGSSGANVLTF.